Given below is one T cell receptor beta chain in context. Per the original methods: Amplified reference gene primers provided the basis for estimating nucleated cell counts. Sequenced by immunoSEQ multiplex PCR; TCRdb stores in-frame clones only, minus some. The V and J calls and clone size are taken from that table; D and trimming were inferred from the DNA. The sample carries approximately 200,000 clones, approximately 90% recorded once. This entry is derived from a study of blood T cell repertoires in COVID-19. Study information: From T cells, B-cell-depleted T cells, or PBMCs came the material, which was cDNA or gDNA.

In germline, CDR1 is MNHEY, CDR2 SVGEGT. V dropped 4 bases and J dropped 0 bases, with 12 bases sitting between them. CDR3 length: 15 amino acids. This study enrolled people aged about 18 to 95 from about two dozen US geographic areas. Participant-given clinical history determined each cohort assignment. The sample was PBMCs or T cells enriched from blood (not recorded which). This TCR came from a woman aged 25 to 39 who had recovered from COVID-19. The chain couples TRBV6-2 or TRBV6-3 to TRBJ1-1, with D perhaps matching TRBD1 (5 bases). CDR3 loop: CASSFRALVNTEAFF. The CDR3 DNA follows: TGTGCCAGCAGTTTCAGGGCTCTAGTGAACACTGAAGCTTTCTTT.